Listed below are T cell receptor beta chains from one sample, sequenced in a study of blood T cell repertoires in COVID-19. Assay: immunoSEQ multiplex PCR; the TCRdb copy retains only in-frame clones and omits some. The sample has roughly 290,000 clones, roughly 89% seen once. Input material: PBMCs or T cells enriched from blood (not recorded which). The receptors were gathered from a woman under 30 with acute COVID-19. Each CDR3 is given with its conserved first and last residue. A D gene is named only where the DNA matches it firmly. Expanded clones are given a class, and other clones once, few, many or no size at all.

d_gene: NA; v_gene: TRBV18; j_gene: TRBJ2-5; abundance: NA; CDR3aa: CASSKGLQETQYF; CDR3nt: TGTGCCAGCTCAAAGGGACTGCAAGAGACCCAGTACTTC
d_gene: TRBD2; v_gene: TRBV7-2; j_gene: TRBJ2-7; abundance: once; CDR3aa: CASSSLGTSSYEQYF; CDR3nt: TGTGCCAGCAGCTCCCTAGGGACTAGCAGCTACGAGCAGTACTTC
d_gene: NA; v_gene: TRBV11-2; j_gene: TRBJ2-7; abundance: few; CDR3aa: CASSLRQEGEQYF; CDR3nt: TGTGCCAGCAGCCTAAGACAGGAAGGCGAGCAGTACTTC
d_gene: TRBD2; v_gene: TRBV5-8; j_gene: TRBJ2-3; abundance: NA; CDR3aa: CASSMGLAGLTDTQYF; CDR3nt: TGTGCCAGCAGCATGGGACTAGCGGGACTCACAGATACGCAGTATTTT
d_gene: NA; v_gene: TRBV5-1; j_gene: TRBJ1-4; abundance: NA; CDR3aa: CASRRTNEKLFF; CDR3nt: TGCGCCAGCAGGAGAACTAATGAAAAACTGTTTTTT
d_gene: TRBD1; v_gene: TRBV6-5; j_gene: TRBJ2-1; abundance: NA; CDR3aa: CASSYSDRVAYNEQFF; CDR3nt: TGTGCCAGCAGTTACTCTGACAGGGTGGCCTACAATGAGCAGTTCTTC
d_gene: NA; v_gene: TRBV28; j_gene: TRBJ1-4; abundance: NA; CDR3aa: CASSLPGIEEKLFF; CDR3nt: TGTGCCAGCAGTTTACCAGGGATCGAAGAAAAACTGTTTTTT
d_gene: NA; v_gene: TRBV11-1; j_gene: TRBJ2-7; abundance: NA; CDR3aa: CASSSTATTTYEQYF; CDR3nt: TGTGCCAGCAGCTCGACAGCGACCACGACATACGAGCAGTACTTC
d_gene: TRBD1; v_gene: TRBV6-5; j_gene: TRBJ1-2; abundance: NA; CDR3aa: CASSYLRGQGALGYTF; CDR3nt: TGTGCCAGCAGTTACCTACGCGGACAGGGGGCGCTTGGCTACACCTTC
d_gene: TRBD1; v_gene: TRBV19; j_gene: TRBJ1-2; abundance: NA; CDR3aa: CASTSIAGGQGDYGYTF; CDR3nt: TGTGCCAGTACCTCGATAGCGGGGGGACAGGGCGACTATGGCTACACCTTC
d_gene: TRBD1; v_gene: TRBV10-3; j_gene: TRBJ1-2; abundance: NA; CDR3aa: CAIITQGAHYGYTF; CDR3nt: TGTGCCATCATTACACAGGGGGCCCACTATGGCTACACCTTC
d_gene: NA; v_gene: TRBV7-6; j_gene: TRBJ1-1; abundance: NA; CDR3aa: CASSRATGPNTEAFF; CDR3nt: TGTGCCAGCAGCCGAGCGACAGGCCCGAACACTGAAGCTTTCTTT